Shown below are 21 T cell receptor beta chains from a single sample sequenced in a study of identical twins. TCRdb ran MiXCR on the 5' RACE reads and lists one entry per CDR3 protein. The table lists fewer than 250,000 distinct CDR3 sequences, roughly 9.4% of them singletons. Sample: memory (CD45RO+) T cells sorted from blood. These receptors were collected from a young woman in good health.

This clonotype occurred many times. V and J are TRBV25-1 and TRBJ2-3, with D perhaps matching TRBD2 (6 bases). V lost 1 base to trimming and J lost 1 base, with 9 bases between them. CDR3 length: 15 amino acids. Germline lookup yields CDR1 MGHDK and CDR2 SYGVNS. The CDR3, as DNA: TGTGCCAGCAGTGAATCCGGGGGTGGCACAGATACGCAGTATTTT. Its translation: CASSESGGGTDTQYF. The full variable domain, its missing parts supplied by reference TRBV25-1 and TRBJ2-3, is EADIYQTPRYLVIGTGKKITLECSQTMGHDKMYWYQQDPGMELHLIHYSYGVNSTEKGDLSSESTVSRIRTEHFPLTLESARPSHTSQYLCASSESGGGTDTQYFGPGTRLTVL.

This clonotype was seen only a few times. The genes are TRBV6-1 and TRBJ1-1; 8 bases are shared with TRBD1. The CDR3 spans 18 residues. CDR1 is MNHNS and CDR2 is SASEGT in the germline V gene. With V trimmed by 6 bases and J by 4 bases, 19 bases remained unmatched. CDR3 sequence reads: CASRRGPGTGNTGTEAFF. The CDR3 DNA is TGTGCCAGCAGAAGGGGACCCGGGACAGGCAATACCGGCACTGAAGCTTTCTTT.

This clonotype was seen many times. In DNA form, the CDR3 reads TGTGCCATCAGTCGGCGACAGGGGAACACTGAAGCTTTCTTT. It is translated as CAISRRQGNTEAFF. The chain couples TRBV10-3 to TRBJ1-1; 7 nucleotides match TRBD1. Unmatched junction bases numbered 4, after V lost 5 bases and J lost 1 base. From germline, CDR1 is ENHRY and CDR2 SYGVKD. The CDR3 is 14 amino acids.

The chain uses TRBV4-2 and TRBJ2-1, with 11 bases matching TRBD2. CDR1 and CDR2 (germline): LGHNA, YNFKEQ. Trimming removed 3 bases from V and 4 bases from J; junction bases left unmatched: 5. The CDR3 has 16 amino acids. This CDR3 reads CASSHLSGGAYNEQFF. DNA for the CDR3: TGTGCCAGCAGCCACCTTAGCGGGGGGGCGTACAATGAGCAGTTCTTC.

This clonotype has a handful of counts. The V call is TRBV12-3 or TRBV12-4, the J call TRBJ2-3, with 7 bases lining up with TRBD1. The CDR3 is 18 residues long. The ends lost 6 bases at V and 5 bases at J; junction bases unmatched: 20. The CDR3 DNA sequence: TGTGCCAGCAGAATACCCGGGTCTAGACAGGGCGCGGAAGATACGCAGTATTTT. Amino acids: CASRIPGSRQGAEDTQYF.

This clonotype was seen repeatedly, ten times or more. The V and J genes are TRBV6-2 or TRBV6-3 and TRBJ2-7; D remains ambiguous. CDR1 is MNHEY, CDR2 SVGEGT, per germline. The CDR3 has 16 residues. Deletions cut 3 bases from V and 3 bases from J, with 18 bases between. CDR3 sequence reads: CASSYMVRLNYYEQYF. Written as DNA, the CDR3 is TGTGCCAGCAGTTATATGGTGCGTTTAAACTACTACGAGCAGTACTTC.

This clonotype was picked up a small number of times. CDR3 DNA: TGCGCCAGCAGCCACGGACTAGCGGGGGGATGGAAGTTCTTC. This translates into CASSHGLAGGWKFF. The chain couples TRBV5-1 to TRBJ2-1, with 14 bases fitting TRBD2. V gave up 4 bases and J gave up 14 bases; unmatched junction bases: 8. The CDR3 length is 14 residues. Germline V lookup: CDR1 SGHRS, CDR2 YFSETQ.

V is TRBV5-1 and J is TRBJ2-2; D may be TRBD2 (6 bases). V gave up 5 bases and J gave up 2 bases, with 19 bases separating them. The CDR3 extends over 17 amino acids. Germline V gene sequence: CDR1 SGHRS, CDR2 YFSETQ. CDR3 DNA: TGCGCCAGCAGTCACGATCCCGGGACTTCTAACACCGGGGAGCTGTTTTTT. As protein: CASSHDPGTSNTGELFF.

This rearrangement joins TRBV4-1 to TRBJ2-7, with 8 bases aligning to TRBD2. Germline loops: CDR1 MGHRA, CDR2 YSYEKL. Unmatched junction bases numbered 8, after V lost 0 bases and J lost 1 base. CDR3 length equals 17 residues. CDR3 in DNA: TGCGCCAGCAGCCAAGATCCTAGAGCGGGAGTATCCTACGAGCAGTACTTC. Residues: CASSQDPRAGVSYEQYF.

The chain recombines TRBV6-2 or TRBV6-3 with TRBJ2-5, with D perhaps assigned TRBD1 or TRBD2 (5 bases each). The CDR3 is 16 amino acids. Germline V lookup: CDR1 MNHEY, CDR2 SVGEGT. Trimming removed 5 bases at V and 3 bases at J, with 19 bases between. CDR3 region: CASSPRGSDRKETQYF. The DNA for the CDR3 is TGTGCCAGCAGTCCGAGGGGTAGCGACAGAAAAGAGACCCAGTACTTC.

This clonotype has more than one count but fewer than ten. The J gene is TRBJ1-2, the V gene TRBV23-1, with a weak D call TRBD1 (6 bases). TRBV23-1 is reported as an ORF; its role is uncertain. This CDR3 has 14 residues. V lost 8 bases and J 8 bases, leaving 21 bases between the germline ends. The CDR3 sequence is CASGPPRDNEGYTF. In DNA, the CDR3 is TGCGCCAGCGGCCCTCCACGGGACAATGAAGGCTACACCTTC.

This clonotype has more than one count but fewer than ten. The J gene is TRBJ2-3, the V gene TRBV29-1; 10 bases are a match to TRBD1. V trimming: 4 bases; J trimming: 3 bases; junction bases outside the gene matches: 4. Germline lookup yields CDR1 SQVTM and CDR2 ANQGSEA. The CDR3 is made up of 14 amino acids. DNA of the CDR3: TGCAGCGTTGCCGGGACAGGGGTTACAGATACGCAGTATTTT. It translates to CSVAGTGVTDTQYF.

The chain couples TRBV7-8 to TRBJ2-3; D may be TRBD1 (5 bases). With 2 bases removed from V and 2 bases from J, the gap between germline ends came to 11 bases. This CDR3 is 15 amino acids long. Germline CDR1 is SGHVS and CDR2 is FQNEAQ. CDR3 amino acids: CASSLYRLFTDTQYF. DNA for the CDR3: TGTGCCAGCAGCTTATACAGGTTATTCACAGATACGCAGTATTTT. The entire variable domain, with the rest obtained from reference TRBV7-8 and TRBJ2-3, is as follows: GAGVSQSPRYKVAKRGQDVALRCDPISGHVSLFWYQQALGQGPEFLTYFQNEAQLDKSGLPSDRFFAERPEGSVSTLKIQRTQQEDSAVYLCASSLYRLFTDTQYFGPGTRLTVL.

This clonotype was seen ten or more times. The J gene is TRBJ2-3, the V gene TRBV10-3, with 12 positions matching TRBD2. After removal of 9 bases from V and 3 bases from J, the junction contained 1 base not matched to a gene. Germline V gene lookup returns CDR1 ENHRY and CDR2 SYGVKD. This CDR3 region has 13 residues. The CDR3 DNA reads as TGTGCCATAACTAGCGGGGGGACAGATACGCAGTATTTT. Amino acids: CAITSGGTDTQYF.

This clonotype was observed a handful of times. The rearrangement uses TRBV4-1 and TRBJ2-7, with 8 bases identical to TRBD2. Germline CDR1 reads MGHRA; CDR2 reads YSYEKL. The J segment lost 2 bases and the V segment lost 3 bases, leaving 15 bases of the junction unmatched. This CDR3 spans 18 amino acids. Here the CDR3 DNA reads TGCGCCAGCAGCCAGATCTGGCGGGGGGTCCCCTATGCCTACGAGCAGTACTTC. It yields the protein CASSQIWRGVPYAYEQYF.

This clonotype has a count of ten or more. The chain has TRBV20-1 and TRBJ2-5; 7 nucleotides line up with TRBD2. The CDR3 is 15 residues long. CDR1 DFQATT and CDR2 SNEGSKA come from the germline V gene (reference sequence). After removal of 3 bases from V and 1 base from J, the junction contained 8 bases not matched to a gene. CDR3 region: CSASPAGDLQETQYF. The CDR3 DNA reads as TGCAGTGCTAGCCCCGCGGGGGACCTCCAAGAGACCCAGTACTTC.

This clonotype was seen repeatedly, ten times or more. The chain is built from TRBV12-3 or TRBV12-4 and TRBJ1-1; a possible D gene is TRBD1 (5 bases). V gave up 7 bases and J gave up 1 base, with 10 bases separating them. This CDR3 comprises 13 residues. CDR3 sequence reads: CASKTDRNTEAFF. The CDR3, as DNA: TGTGCCAGCAAGACAGACAGGAACACTGAAGCTTTCTTT.

The table lists this clonotype with a few counts. The chain combines TRBV11-2 with TRBJ2-7; 7 bases agree with TRBD1. The junction had 11 bases not matched to a gene; V was cut back by 6 bases and J by 0 bases. The V gene's germline CDR1 is SGHAT and CDR2 FQNNGV. This CDR3 has 16 residues. The chain's CDR3 is CASRTRDRKSSYEQYF. In nucleotides, the CDR3 is TGTGCCAGCAGAACCCGGGACAGAAAGAGCTCCTACGAGCAGTACTTC.

The chain couples TRBV24-1 to TRBJ1-2, with no clear D. The germline gives CDR1 KGHDR, CDR2 SFDVKD. V dropped 3 bases and J dropped 3 bases, with 7 bases sitting between them. The CDR3 consists of 13 residues. The DNA for the CDR3 is TGTGCCACCAGTGATGGCCAGGACTATGGCTACACCTTC. Protein product: CATSDGQDYGYTF.

This clonotype was detected a few times. The V gene is TRBV25-1, the J gene TRBJ1-1; tentatively, D is TRBD1 (5 bases). Germline CDR1 and CDR2: MGHDK and SYGVNS. This CDR3 is built from 14 residues. Trimming removed 5 bases from V and 4 bases from J, with 14 bases in between. CDR3 loop: CASSSGHPVTEAFF. CDR3 nucleotides: TGTGCCAGCAGTTCTGGACACCCCGTCACTGAAGCTTTCTTT.

This clonotype was detected ten times or more. The chain couples TRBV10-3 to TRBJ1-2; D remains ambiguous. The CDR3 contains 13 residues. Germline V lookup: CDR1 ENHRY, CDR2 SYGVKD. The germline V and J ends were trimmed by 0 bases and 10 bases, with 12 bases remaining between them. CDR3 in amino acids: CAISESGPRVYTF. The CDR3 DNA is TGTGCCATCAGTGAGTCTGGACCGCGGGTCTACACCTTC.